This T cell receptor beta chain was identified during a study of T-cell reconstitution after alpha-beta-depleted transplantation in children. Study results and limitations: Recipient T cells and thymic progenitors that survived gave rise to the high TCRbeta diversity observed at day 60 in some patients. The study reportedly traced alpha-beta T cells about two months after transplant to several hundred expanded graft clones. A year post-transplant, T-cell counts and diversity derived mostly from newly produced T cells.

Unique molecular identifiers featured in how the TCRbeta library was prepared. TCRdb re-derived calls from the PCR reads in MiXCR, one entry per CDR3 protein. This table has about 830,000 distinct CDR3 sequences, less than 20% appearing once. The CDR3 contains 14 residues. The germline V gene encodes CDR1 SGHAT and CDR2 FQDESV (reference sequence). Deletions cut 5 bases from V and 7 bases from J, with 18 bases between. A note on this clonotype: Its antigen remains unknown.

The TCR originated in a male patient aged 10 to 17 who had a stem cell transplant for acute lymphoblastic leukemia, so the T cells may come from the graft donor. The material was PBMCs, mostly from graft donor cells, obtained 360 days after TCRalphabeta/CD19-depleted stem cell transplant. The chain is built from TRBV11-1 and TRBJ2-7; the D gene is possibly TRBD2 (6 bases). Here the CDR3 reads CASSRWDLRREQYF. CDR3 bases: TGTGCCAGCAGCCGATGGGACTTGAGAAGGGAGCAGTACTTC.